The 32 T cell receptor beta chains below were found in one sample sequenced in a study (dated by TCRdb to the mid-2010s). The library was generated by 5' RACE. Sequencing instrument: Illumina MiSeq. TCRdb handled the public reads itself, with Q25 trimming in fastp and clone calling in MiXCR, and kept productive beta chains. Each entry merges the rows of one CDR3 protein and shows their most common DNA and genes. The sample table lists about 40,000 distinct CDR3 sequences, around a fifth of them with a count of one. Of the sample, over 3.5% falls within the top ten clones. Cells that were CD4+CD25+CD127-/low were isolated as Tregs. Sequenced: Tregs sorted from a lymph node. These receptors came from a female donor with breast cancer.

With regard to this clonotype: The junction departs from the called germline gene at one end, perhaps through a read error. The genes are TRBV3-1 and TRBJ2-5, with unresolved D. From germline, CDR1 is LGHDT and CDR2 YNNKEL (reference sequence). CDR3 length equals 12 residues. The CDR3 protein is CANSQWGETQYF. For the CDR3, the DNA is TGTGCCAACAGCCAGTGGGGAGAGACCCAGTACTTC.

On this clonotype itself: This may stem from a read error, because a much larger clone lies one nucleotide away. Here the CDR3 DNA reads TGTGCCGGCAGCTTTTTTTTGGGGAACACTGAAGCTTTCTTT. Residues: CAGSFFLGNTEAFF. The V and J genes are TRBV5-4 and TRBJ1-1; no clear D gene. The germline gives CDR1 SGHNT, CDR2 YYREEE (reference sequence). The CDR3 has 14 residues.

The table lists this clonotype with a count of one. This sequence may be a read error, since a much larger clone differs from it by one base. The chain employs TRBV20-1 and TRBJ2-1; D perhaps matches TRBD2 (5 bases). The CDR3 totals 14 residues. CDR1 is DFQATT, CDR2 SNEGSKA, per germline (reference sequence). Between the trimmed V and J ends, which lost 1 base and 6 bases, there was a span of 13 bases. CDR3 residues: CSARGTGRTNEQFF. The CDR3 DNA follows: TGCAGTGCTAGAGGTACTGGGAGAACCAATGAGCAGTTCTTC.

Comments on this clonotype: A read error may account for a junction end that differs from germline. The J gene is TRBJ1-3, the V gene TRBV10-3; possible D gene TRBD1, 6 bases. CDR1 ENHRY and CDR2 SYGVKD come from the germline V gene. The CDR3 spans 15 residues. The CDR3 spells CAISEIDRPGSTIYF. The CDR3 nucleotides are TGTGCCATCAGTGAGATTGACAGGCCTGGAAGCACCATATATTTC.

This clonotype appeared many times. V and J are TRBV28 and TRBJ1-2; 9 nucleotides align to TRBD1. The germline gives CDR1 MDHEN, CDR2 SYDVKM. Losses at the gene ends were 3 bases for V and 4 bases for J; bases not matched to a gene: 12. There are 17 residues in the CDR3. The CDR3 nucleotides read TGTGCCAGCAGTTTTGGGGATGAAACAGGGGGCGGCTATGGCTACACCTTC. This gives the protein CASSFGDETGGGYGYTF.

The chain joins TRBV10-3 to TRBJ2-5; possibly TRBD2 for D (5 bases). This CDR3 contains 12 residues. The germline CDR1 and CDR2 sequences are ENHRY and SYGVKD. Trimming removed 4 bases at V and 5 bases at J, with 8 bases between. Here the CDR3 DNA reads TGTGCCATCAGTGGTGAGGGCGAGACCCAGTACTTC. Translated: CAISGEGETQYF.

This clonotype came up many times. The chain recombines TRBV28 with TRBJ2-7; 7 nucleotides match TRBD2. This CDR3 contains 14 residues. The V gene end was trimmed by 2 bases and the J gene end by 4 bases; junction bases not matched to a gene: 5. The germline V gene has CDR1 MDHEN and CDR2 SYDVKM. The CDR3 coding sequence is TGTGCCAGCAGTTTAGCGGGAGTTCGTTACGAGCAGTACTTC. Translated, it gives CASSLAGVRYEQYF.

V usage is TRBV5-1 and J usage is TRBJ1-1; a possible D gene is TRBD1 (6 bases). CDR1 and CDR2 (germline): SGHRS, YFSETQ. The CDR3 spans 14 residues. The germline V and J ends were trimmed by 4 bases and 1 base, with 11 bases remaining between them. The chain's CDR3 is CASSIPTGNTEAFF. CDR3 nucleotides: TGCGCCAGCAGCATACCGACAGGGAACACTGAAGCTTTCTTT. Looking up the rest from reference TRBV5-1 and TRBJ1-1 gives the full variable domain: KAGVTQTPRYLIKTRGQQVTLSCSPISGHRSVSWYQQTPGQGLQFLFEYFSETQRNKGNFPGRFSGRQFSNSRSEMNVSTLELGDSALYLCASSIPTGNTEAFFGQGTRLTVV.

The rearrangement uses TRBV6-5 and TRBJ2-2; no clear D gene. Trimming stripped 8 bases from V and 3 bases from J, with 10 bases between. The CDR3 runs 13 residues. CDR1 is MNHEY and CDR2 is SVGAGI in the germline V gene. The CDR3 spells CASSIMYTGELFF. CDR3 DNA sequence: TGTGCCAGCTCCATTATGTACACCGGGGAGCTGTTTTTT.

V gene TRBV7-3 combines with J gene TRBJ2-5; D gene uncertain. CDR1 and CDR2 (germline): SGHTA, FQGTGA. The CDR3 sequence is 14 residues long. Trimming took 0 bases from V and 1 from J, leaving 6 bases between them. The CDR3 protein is CASSLTGSQETQYF. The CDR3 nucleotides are TGTGCCAGCAGCTTAACGGGCAGCCAAGAGACCCAGTACTTC.

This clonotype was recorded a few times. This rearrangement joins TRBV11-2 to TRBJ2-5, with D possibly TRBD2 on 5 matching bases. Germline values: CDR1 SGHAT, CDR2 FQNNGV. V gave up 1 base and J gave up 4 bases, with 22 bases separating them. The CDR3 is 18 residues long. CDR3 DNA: TGTGCCAGCAGCTTAGCGCCAGCCCATATCGGGGTTGGAGAGACCCAGTACTTC. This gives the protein CASSLAPAHIGVGETQYF.

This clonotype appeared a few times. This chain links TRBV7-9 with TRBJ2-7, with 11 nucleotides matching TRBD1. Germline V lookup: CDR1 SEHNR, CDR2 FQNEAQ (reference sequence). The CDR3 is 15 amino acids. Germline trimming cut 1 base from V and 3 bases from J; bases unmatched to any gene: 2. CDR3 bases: TGTGCCAGCAGCTTAGGGACAGGGGGCAACTACGAGCAGTACTTC. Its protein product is CASSLGTGGNYEQYF. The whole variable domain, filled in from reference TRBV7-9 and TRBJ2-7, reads DTGVSQNPRHKITKRGQNVTFRCDPISEHNRLYWYRQTLGQGPEFLTYFQNEAQLEKSRLLSDRFSAERPKGSFSTLEIQRTEQGDSAMYLCASSLGTGGNYEQYFGPGTRLTVT.

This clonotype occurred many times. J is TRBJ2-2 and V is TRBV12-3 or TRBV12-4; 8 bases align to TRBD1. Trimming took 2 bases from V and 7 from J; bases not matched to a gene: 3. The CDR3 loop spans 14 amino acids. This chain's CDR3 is CASSLSDRGGELFF. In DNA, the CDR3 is TGTGCCAGCAGTTTATCTGACAGGGGCGGGGAGCTGTTTTTT.

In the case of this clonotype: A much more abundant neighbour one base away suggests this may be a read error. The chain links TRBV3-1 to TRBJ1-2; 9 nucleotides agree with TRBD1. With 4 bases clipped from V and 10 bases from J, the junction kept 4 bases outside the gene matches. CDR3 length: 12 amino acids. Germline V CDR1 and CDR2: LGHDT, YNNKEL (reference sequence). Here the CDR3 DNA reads TGTGCCAGCAGCCCGGGACAGGGTGACTACACCTTC. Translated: CASSPGQGDYTF.

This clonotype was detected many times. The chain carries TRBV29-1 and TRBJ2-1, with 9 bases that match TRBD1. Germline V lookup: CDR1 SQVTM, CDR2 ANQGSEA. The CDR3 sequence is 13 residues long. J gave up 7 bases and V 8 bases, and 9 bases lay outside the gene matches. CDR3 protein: CSSPGQGGNEQFF. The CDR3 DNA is TGCAGCTCCCCGGGACAGGGTGGGAATGAGCAGTTCTTC.

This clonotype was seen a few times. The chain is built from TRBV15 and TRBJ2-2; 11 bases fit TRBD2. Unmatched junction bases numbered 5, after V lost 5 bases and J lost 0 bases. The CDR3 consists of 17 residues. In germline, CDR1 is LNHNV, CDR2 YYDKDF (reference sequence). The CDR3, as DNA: TGTGCCACCAGCGGGGGACTAGCGGCGTCGAACACCGGGGAGCTGTTTTTT. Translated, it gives CATSGGLAASNTGELFF.

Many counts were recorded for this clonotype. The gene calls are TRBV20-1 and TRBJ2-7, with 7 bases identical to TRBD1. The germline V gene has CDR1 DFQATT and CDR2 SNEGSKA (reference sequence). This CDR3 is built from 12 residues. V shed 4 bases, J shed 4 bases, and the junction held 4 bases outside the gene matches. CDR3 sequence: CSAIEGAYEQYF. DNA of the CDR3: TGCAGTGCTATAGAGGGGGCATACGAGCAGTACTTC.

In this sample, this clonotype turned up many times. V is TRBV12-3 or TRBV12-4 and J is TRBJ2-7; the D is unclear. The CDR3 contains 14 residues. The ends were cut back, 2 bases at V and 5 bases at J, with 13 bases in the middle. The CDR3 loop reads CASSLWSGTHEQYF. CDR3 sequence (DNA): TGTGCCAGCAGTTTATGGTCGGGTACCCACGAGCAGTACTTC.

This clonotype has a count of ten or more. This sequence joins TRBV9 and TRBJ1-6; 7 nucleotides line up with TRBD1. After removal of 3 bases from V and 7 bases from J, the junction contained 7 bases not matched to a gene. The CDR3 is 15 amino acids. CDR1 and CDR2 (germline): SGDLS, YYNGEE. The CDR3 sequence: CASSASGTENSPLHF. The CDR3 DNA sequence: TGTGCCAGCAGCGCATCCGGGACAGAAAATTCACCCCTCCACTTT. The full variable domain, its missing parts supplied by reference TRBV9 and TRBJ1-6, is DSGVTQTPKHLITATGQRVTLRCSPRSGDLSVYWYQQSLDQGLQFLIQYYNGEERAKGNILERFSAQQFPDLHSELNLSSLELGDSALYFCASSASGTENSPLHFGNGTRLTVT.

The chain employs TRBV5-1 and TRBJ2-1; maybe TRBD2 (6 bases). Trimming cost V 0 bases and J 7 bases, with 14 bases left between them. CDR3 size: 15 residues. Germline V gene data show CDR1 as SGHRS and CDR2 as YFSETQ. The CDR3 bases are TGCGCCAGCAGCTTGGATCTTGCTAGCGTTAATGAGCAGTTCTTC. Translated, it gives CASSLDLASVNEQFF.

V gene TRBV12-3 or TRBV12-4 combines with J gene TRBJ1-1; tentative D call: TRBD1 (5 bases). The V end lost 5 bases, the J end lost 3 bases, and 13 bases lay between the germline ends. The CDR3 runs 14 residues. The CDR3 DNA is TGTGCCAGCAGTGCAGAGGGCAGGGACACTGAAGCTTTCTTT. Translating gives CASSAEGRDTEAFF.

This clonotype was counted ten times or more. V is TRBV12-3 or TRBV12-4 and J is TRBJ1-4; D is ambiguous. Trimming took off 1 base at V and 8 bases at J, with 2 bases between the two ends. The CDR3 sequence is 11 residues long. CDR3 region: CASSLGEKLFF. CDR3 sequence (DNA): TGTGCCAGCAGTTTAGGGGAAAAACTGTTTTTT.

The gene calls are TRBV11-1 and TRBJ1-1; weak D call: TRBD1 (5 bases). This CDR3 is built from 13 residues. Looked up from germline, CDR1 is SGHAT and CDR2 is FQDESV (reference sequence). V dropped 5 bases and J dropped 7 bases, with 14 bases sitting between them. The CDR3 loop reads CASSIKWGNEAFF. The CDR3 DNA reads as TGTGCCAGCAGCATAAAATGGGGCAATGAAGCTTTCTTT.

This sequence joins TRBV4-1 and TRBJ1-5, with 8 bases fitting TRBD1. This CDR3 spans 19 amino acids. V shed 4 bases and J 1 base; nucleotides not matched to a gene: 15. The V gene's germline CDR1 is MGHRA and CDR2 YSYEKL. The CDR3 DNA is TGCGCCAGCAGCCTTTATTGGACAGGGAGGGGTCGGAGCAATCAGCCCCAGCATTTT. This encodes CASSLYWTGRGRSNQPQHF.

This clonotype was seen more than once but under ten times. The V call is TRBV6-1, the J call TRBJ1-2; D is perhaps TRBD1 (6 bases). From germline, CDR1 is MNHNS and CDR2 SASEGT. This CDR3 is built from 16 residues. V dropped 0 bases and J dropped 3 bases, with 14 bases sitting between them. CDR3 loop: CASSEALQGNYYGYTF. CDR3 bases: TGTGCCAGCAGTGAAGCGCTTCAGGGGAACTACTATGGCTACACCTTC.

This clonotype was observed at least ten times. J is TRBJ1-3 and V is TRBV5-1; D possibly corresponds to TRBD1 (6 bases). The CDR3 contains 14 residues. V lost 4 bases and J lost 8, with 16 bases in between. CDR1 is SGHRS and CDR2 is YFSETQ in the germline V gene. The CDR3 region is CASSASGQFDTIYF. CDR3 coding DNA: TGCGCCAGCAGCGCGAGTGGACAGTTCGACACCATATATTTT.

CDR3 DNA sequence: TGCGCCAGCAGCCTTACTTGCGGGCCTACCTACGAGCAGTACTTC. Protein sequence: CASSLTCGPTYEQYF. The chain combines TRBV5-1 with TRBJ2-7; TRBD2 might be the D (5 bases). The CDR3 extends over 15 amino acids. V was pared by 4 bases and J by 2 bases, with 16 bases between. Germline V gene data show CDR1 as SGHRS and CDR2 as YFSETQ.

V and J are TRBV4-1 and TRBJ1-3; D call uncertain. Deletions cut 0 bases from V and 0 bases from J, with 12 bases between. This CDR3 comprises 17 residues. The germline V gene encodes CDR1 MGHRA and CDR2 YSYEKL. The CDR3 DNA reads TGCGCCAGCAGCCAAGATGGGCAGCCCTTCTCTGGAAACACCATATATTTT. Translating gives CASSQDGQPFSGNTIYF.

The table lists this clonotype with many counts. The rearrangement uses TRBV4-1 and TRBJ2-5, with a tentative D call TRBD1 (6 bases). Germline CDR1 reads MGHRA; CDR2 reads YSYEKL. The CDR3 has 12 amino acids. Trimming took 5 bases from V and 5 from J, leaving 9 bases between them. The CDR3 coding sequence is TGCGCCAGCAGCACAACAGGGGAGACCCAGTACTTC. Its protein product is CASSTTGETQYF.

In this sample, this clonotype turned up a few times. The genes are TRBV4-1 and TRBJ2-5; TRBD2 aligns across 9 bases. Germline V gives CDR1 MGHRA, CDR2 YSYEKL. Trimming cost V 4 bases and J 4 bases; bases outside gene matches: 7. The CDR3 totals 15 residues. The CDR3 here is CASSPVAGVPETQYF. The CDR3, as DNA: TGCGCCAGCAGCCCTGTAGCGGGAGTCCCAGAGACCCAGTACTTC.

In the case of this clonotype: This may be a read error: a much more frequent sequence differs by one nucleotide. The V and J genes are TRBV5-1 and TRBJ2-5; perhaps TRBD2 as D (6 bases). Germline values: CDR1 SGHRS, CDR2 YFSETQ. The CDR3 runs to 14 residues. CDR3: CTSSLGRYQETQYF. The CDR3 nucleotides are TGCACCAGCAGCCTGGGGAGGTACCAAGAGACCCAGTACTTC. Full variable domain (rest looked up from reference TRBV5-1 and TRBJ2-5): KAGVTQTPRYLIKTRGQQVTLSCSPISGHRSVSWYQQTPGQGLQFLFEYFSETQRNKGNFPGRFSGRQFSNSRSEMNVSTLELGDSALYLCTSSLGRYQETQYFGPGTRLLVL.

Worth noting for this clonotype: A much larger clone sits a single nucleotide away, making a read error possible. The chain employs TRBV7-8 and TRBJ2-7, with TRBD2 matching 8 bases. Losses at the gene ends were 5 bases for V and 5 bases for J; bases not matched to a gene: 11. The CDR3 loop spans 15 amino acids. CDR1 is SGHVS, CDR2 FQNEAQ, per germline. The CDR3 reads CASSPISGSRDEQYF. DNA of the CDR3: TGTGCCAGCAGCCCGATCAGCGGGAGTCGCGACGAGCAGTACTTC.